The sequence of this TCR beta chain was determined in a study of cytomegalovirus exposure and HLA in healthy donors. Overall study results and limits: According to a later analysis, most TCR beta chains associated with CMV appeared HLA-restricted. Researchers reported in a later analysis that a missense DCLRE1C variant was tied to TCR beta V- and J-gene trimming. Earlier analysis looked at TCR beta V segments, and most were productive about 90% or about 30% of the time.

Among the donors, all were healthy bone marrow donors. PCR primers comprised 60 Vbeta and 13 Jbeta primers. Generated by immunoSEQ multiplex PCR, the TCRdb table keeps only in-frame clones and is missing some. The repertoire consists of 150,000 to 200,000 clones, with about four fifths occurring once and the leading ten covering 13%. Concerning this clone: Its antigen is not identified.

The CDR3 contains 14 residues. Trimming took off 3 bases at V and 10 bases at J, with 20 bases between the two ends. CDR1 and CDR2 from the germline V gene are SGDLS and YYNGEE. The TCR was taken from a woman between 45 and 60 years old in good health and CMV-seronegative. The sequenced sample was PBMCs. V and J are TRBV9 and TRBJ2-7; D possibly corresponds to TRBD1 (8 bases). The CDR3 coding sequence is TGTGCCAGCAGCGGAGCGGGACAGGCTTCTCCCCAGTACTTC. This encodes CASSGAGQASPQYF.